Shown below are 21 T cell receptor beta chains from a single sample sequenced in a study of T cells after yellow fever vaccination. TCRdb reanalysed the 5' RACE reads using MiXCR and keeps one entry per CDR3 protein. The sample has 300,000 to 400,000 distinct CDR3 sequences; roughly 8.3% are singletons. The source was PBMCs, collected about 49 days after the first yellow fever vaccination. These receptors were collected from a man younger than 30 who received the YFV17D yellow fever vaccine.

The chain recombines TRBV5-1 with TRBJ1-4, with no clear D. Germline-derived CDR1 and CDR2 are SGHRS and YFSETQ. This CDR3 comprises 13 residues. V was trimmed by 4 bases and J by 6 bases, leaving 10 bases between them. Here the CDR3 reads CASSPMTDEKLFF. The CDR3 region has the DNA TGCGCCAGCAGCCCGATGACGGATGAAAAACTGTTTTTT.

The rearrangement links TRBV5-1 to TRBJ2-2, with 7 bases that match TRBD1. V shed 0 bases, J shed 6 bases, and the junction held 8 bases outside the gene matches. The CDR3 runs 16 residues. Looked up from germline, CDR1 is SGHRS and CDR2 is YFSETQ. CDR3: CASSLARDSPSGELFF. Written as DNA, the CDR3 is TGCGCCAGCAGCTTGGCCCGGGACAGCCCTTCCGGGGAGCTGTTTTTT.

The CDR3 spells CASSYAAGNGYTF. DNA of the CDR3: TGTGCCAGCAGTTACGCTGCAGGGAATGGCTACACCTTC. This chain joins TRBV6-2 or TRBV6-3 and TRBJ1-2; D perhaps matches TRBD1 (5 bases). The V end lost 2 bases, the J end lost 6 bases, and 10 bases lay between the germline ends. Germline loops: CDR1 MNHEY, CDR2 SVGEGT. The CDR3 consists of 13 residues.

The rearrangement uses TRBV5-4 and TRBJ1-2; 10 bases match TRBD1. Losses at the gene ends were 9 bases for V and 8 bases for J; bases not matched to a gene: 7. Germline V CDR1 and CDR2: SGHNT, YYREEE (reference sequence). This CDR3 is built from 12 residues. The CDR3 region has the DNA TGTGCCACCGAAGACAGGGGGCAAGGCTACACCTTC. Protein sequence: CATEDRGQGYTF.

The chain links TRBV12-3 or TRBV12-4 to TRBJ2-1; D remains ambiguous. CDR3 length: 13 amino acids. V lost 3 bases and J lost 8, with 11 bases in between. The CDR3 here is CASSFLSWDEQFF. The CDR3 DNA follows: TGTGCCAGCAGTTTCCTTTCATGGGATGAGCAGTTCTTC.

The chain is built from TRBV7-2 and TRBJ1-5; possibly TRBD1 for D (6 bases). Germline V gene data show CDR1 as SGHTA and CDR2 as FQGNSA. The CDR3 covers 16 residues. V gave up 4 bases and J gave up 0 bases, with 13 bases separating them. For the CDR3, the DNA is TGTGCCAGCAGCTCGAGGGACACCTATAGCAATCAGCCCCAGCATTTT. It codes for CASSSRDTYSNQPQHF.

A few counts support this clonotype. V and J are TRBV18 and TRBJ1-2, with D hard to call. Trimming removed 3 bases at V and 2 bases at J, with 10 bases between. Looked up from germline, CDR1 is KGHSH and CDR2 is LQKENI. CDR3 length equals 14 residues. CDR3 DNA: TGTGCCAGCTCACCGGCAGGAGAGAACTATGGCTACACCTTC. Protein product: CASSPAGENYGYTF.

V is TRBV18 and J is TRBJ2-7, with TRBD1 matching 7 bases. The CDR3 loop spans 12 amino acids. The germline V gene encodes CDR1 KGHSH and CDR2 LQKENI. With 6 bases clipped from V and 11 bases from J, the junction kept 10 bases outside the gene matches. The CDR3 protein is CASSLIDRDKYF. Here the CDR3 DNA reads TGTGCCAGCTCTCTGATCGACAGGGATAAGTACTTC. The full variable domain, its missing parts supplied by reference TRBV18 and TRBJ2-7, is NAGVMQNPRHLVRRRGQEARLRCSPMKGHSHVYWYRQLPEEGLKFMVYLQKENIIDESGMPKERFSAEFPKEGPSILRIQQVVRGDSAAYFCASSLIDRDKYFGPGTRLTVT.

The chain combines TRBV10-3 with TRBJ2-3, with D perhaps TRBD1 or TRBD2 (6 bases each). The CDR3 is 18 amino acids. Germline-derived CDR1 and CDR2 are ENHRY and SYGVKD. Trimming removed 0 bases at V and 0 bases at J, with 16 bases between. The CDR3 protein is CAISESTSTGASTDTQYF. The CDR3 coding sequence is TGTGCCATCAGTGAGTCGACATCCACGGGGGCGAGCACAGATACGCAGTATTTT.

The chain has TRBV7-2 and TRBJ2-3; D might be TRBD2 (6 bases). Trimming took 4 bases from V and 5 from J, leaving 10 bases between them. Germline V lookup: CDR1 SGHTA, CDR2 FQGNSA. The length of the CDR3 is 13 residues. The CDR3 sequence is CASSSTRVDTQYF. The CDR3 coding sequence is TGTGCCAGCAGCTCGACTAGAGTAGATACGCAGTATTTT.

This chain joins TRBV5-1 and TRBJ1-5, with 10 positions matching TRBD1. Per germline, CDR1 SGHRS and CDR2 YFSETQ. Trimming at V came to 4 bases and at J to 7 bases, leaving 5 bases not matched to a gene. The CDR3 runs 14 residues. The CDR3: CASSPGTGEQPQHF. CDR3 coding DNA: TGCGCCAGCAGCCCTGGGACAGGGGAGCAGCCCCAGCATTTT.

V and J are TRBV7-6 and TRBJ2-2, with TRBD1 matching over 8 bases. CDR1 and CDR2 (germline): SGHVS, FNYEAQ. The CDR3 has 16 residues. V lost 5 bases and J lost 2; bases outside the gene matches: 7. CDR3 sequence: CASSQTTGENTGELFF. CDR3 DNA sequence: TGTGCCAGCAGCCAAACGACAGGGGAAAACACCGGGGAGCTGTTTTTT.

This clonotype was recorded a few times. The V gene is TRBV29-1, the J gene TRBJ1-4; D gene uncertain. The CDR3 spans 12 residues. Germline lookup yields CDR1 SQVTM and CDR2 ANQGSEA. With 6 bases removed from V and 2 bases from J, the gap between germline ends came to 7 bases. DNA for the CDR3: TGCAGCGTCCTACCTACTAATGAAAAACTGTTTTTT. Translation gives CSVLPTNEKLFF.

This clonotype was observed a handful of times. The chain couples TRBV7-9 to TRBJ2-1; D unclear. The CDR3 is made up of 13 amino acids. Germline V gene lookup returns CDR1 SEHNR and CDR2 FQNEAQ (reference sequence). Trimming shortened V by 4 bases and J by 7 bases, and 11 bases separated the two germline ends. The CDR3 is CASSSQVPNEQFF. The CDR3 DNA sequence: TGTGCCAGCAGCTCGCAGGTGCCAAATGAGCAGTTCTTC. Complete variable domain (other parts from reference TRBV7-9 and TRBJ2-1): DTGVSQNPRHKITKRGQNVTFRCDPISEHNRLYWYRQTLGQGPEFLTYFQNEAQLEKSRLLSDRFSAERPKGSFSTLEIQRTEQGDSAMYLCASSSQVPNEQFFGPGTRLTVL.

The chain employs TRBV7-9 and TRBJ2-5; no firm D call. The CDR3 runs 13 residues. Trimming removed 0 bases at V and 2 bases at J, with 4 bases between. CDR1 is SEHNR, CDR2 FQNEAQ, per germline (reference sequence). CDR3 bases: TGTGCCAGCAGCTTAGCTGAACAAGAGACCCAGTACTTC. This gives the protein CASSLAEQETQYF. Filled out from reference TRBV7-9 and TRBJ2-5, the complete variable domain reads DTGVSQNPRHKITKRGQNVTFRCDPISEHNRLYWYRQTLGQGPEFLTYFQNEAQLEKSRLLSDRFSAERPKGSFSTLEIQRTEQGDSAMYLCASSLAEQETQYFGPGTRLLVL.

This chain connects TRBV7-8 to TRBJ2-6, with D possibly being TRBD2 (6 bases). CDR3 length: 20 amino acids. The germline V gene has CDR1 SGHVS and CDR2 FQNEAQ. Deletions cut 5 bases from V and 0 bases from J, with 23 bases between. The CDR3 loop reads CASSPLNPLAGPSGANVLTF. The DNA of the CDR3 is TGTGCCAGCAGCCCGCTGAACCCACTAGCAGGCCCCTCTGGGGCCAACGTCCTGACTTTC.

In its sample, this clonotype was seen many times. This chain links TRBV5-1 with TRBJ2-1; 7 nucleotides align to TRBD2. This CDR3 region has 14 residues. The germline gives CDR1 SGHRS, CDR2 YFSETQ. Trimming removed 0 bases from V and 8 bases from J; junction bases left unmatched: 5. CDR3 region: CASSLGAGSDEQFF. DNA for the CDR3: TGCGCCAGCAGCTTGGGAGCGGGATCGGATGAGCAGTTCTTC.

This sequence joins TRBV11-3 and TRBJ2-1, with 8 bases aligning to TRBD2. V was clipped by 6 bases and J by 4 bases; unmatched bases: 23. The germline V gene encodes CDR1 SGHNT and CDR2 YENEEA. CDR3 length: 20 amino acids. The CDR3 protein is CASRSSRRGSPGGAYNEQFF. The CDR3 nucleotides read TGTGCCAGCAGGTCCTCGCGTAGGGGCAGCCCCGGGGGGGCTTACAATGAGCAGTTCTTC.

This clonotype was seen a few times. This chain connects TRBV10-3 to TRBJ1-1; 7 bases map to TRBD1. Germline V gene sequence: CDR1 ENHRY, CDR2 SYGVKD. The CDR3 has 14 residues. The J segment lost 5 bases and the V segment lost 4 bases, leaving 7 bases of the junction unmatched. CDR3 loop: CAISVSDRRTEAFF. The CDR3 nucleotides are TGTGCCATCAGTGTGTCGGACAGGAGGACTGAAGCTTTCTTT.

V usage is TRBV5-1 and J usage is TRBJ2-1; D may be TRBD1 (5 bases). CDR1 is SGHRS and CDR2 is YFSETQ in the germline V gene. The germline V and J ends were trimmed by 0 bases and 2 bases, with 12 bases remaining between them. The CDR3 sequence is 16 residues long. CDR3 residues: CASSLDSRQPYNEQFF. The CDR3 coding sequence is TGCGCCAGCAGCTTGGACAGCCGACAGCCCTACAATGAGCAGTTCTTC.

This clonotype was observed a handful of times. The CDR3 region has the DNA TGCAGTGCTAGGCCCAGGAGAAACACTGAAGCTTTCTTT. Translation: CSARPRRNTEAFF. The chain has TRBV20-1 and TRBJ1-1; no firm D call. CDR3 size: 13 residues. V was clipped by 3 bases and J by 2 bases, with 10 bases between them. From germline, CDR1 is DFQATT and CDR2 SNEGSKA (reference sequence).